The 21 T cell receptor beta chains listed next were all sequenced from one sample in a study of blood T cells in healthy people across ages. The authors ran a second PCR of roughly 6 to 11 cycles using a sample-barcoded 5' primer and a J-beta primer mix. TCRdb reprocessed the 5' RACE reads with MiXCR, giving one entry per CDR3 protein. The sample lists more than 700,000 distinct CDR3 sequences, about half seen once, with around a sixth in the top ten. Sequenced: blood. These receptors were taken from a man at least 80 years old in good health.

V gene TRBV5-6 combines with J gene TRBJ2-3; 7 bases align to TRBD2. The CDR3 is 17 amino acids. The J segment lost 1 base and the V segment lost 4 bases, leaving 12 bases of the junction unmatched. The germline V gene has CDR1 SGHDT and CDR2 YYEEEE. The CDR3 loop is CASSSNGTSVGTDTQYF. DNA of the CDR3: TGTGCCAGCAGCAGTAACGGAACTAGCGTTGGCACAGATACGCAGTATTTT.

This clonotype has a handful of counts. The chain has TRBV14 and TRBJ1-4, with D possibly being TRBD1 (5 bases). Trimming removed 0 bases from V and 4 bases from J, with 9 bases in between. Per germline, CDR1 SGHDN and CDR2 FVKESK. This CDR3 is built from 15 residues. Here the CDR3 reads CASSQDAGGNEKLFF. CDR3 DNA: TGTGCCAGCAGCCAAGATGCGGGGGGTAATGAAAAACTGTTTTTT.

The chain carries TRBV15 and TRBJ2-7, with D perhaps assigned TRBD1 or TRBD2 (5 bases each). This CDR3 region has 14 residues. Germline V gene data show CDR1 as LNHNV and CDR2 as YYDKDF (reference sequence). Trimming took off 1 base at V and 4 bases at J, with 11 bases between the two ends. The CDR3: CATSRGGDNYEQYF. CDR3 sequence (DNA): TGTGCCACCAGCAGAGGAGGGGATAATTACGAGCAGTACTTC.

V and J are TRBV7-2 and TRBJ2-2; D uncertain. Per the germline V gene, CDR1 is SGHTA and CDR2 is FQGNSA. The CDR3 spans 16 residues. V lost 7 bases, J lost 5 bases, and 20 bases lay in between. The CDR3 sequence: CASTTRSLGGTGELFF. CDR3 DNA sequence: TGTGCCAGCACCACAAGGTCCCTAGGTGGAACCGGGGAGCTGTTTTTT.

The chain couples TRBV25-1 to TRBJ1-1; the D is unclear. The CDR3 spans 14 residues. The germline CDR1 and CDR2 sequences are MGHDK and SYGVNS. V gave up 6 bases and J gave up 1 base, with 12 bases separating them. CDR3 bases: TGTGCCAGCAGAGAGACCGCGAGGAACACTGAAGCTTTCTTT. It codes for CASRETARNTEAFF.

V is TRBV13 and J is TRBJ2-7, with D possibly being TRBD1 (5 bases). With 5 bases removed from V and 5 bases from J, the gap between germline ends came to 31 bases. The CDR3 has 19 amino acids. The germline V gene encodes CDR1 PRHDT and CDR2 FYEKMQ (reference sequence). CDR3 amino acids: CASSTSDREEIFGFHEQYF. The CDR3 DNA reads as TGTGCCAGCAGCACCAGTGACAGAGAGGAAATTTTCGGGTTCCACGAGCAGTACTTC. The full variable domain, with the rest looked up from reference TRBV13 and TRBJ2-7, is AAGVIQSPRHLIKEKRETATLKCYPIPRHDTVYWYQQGPGQDPQFLISFYEKMQSDKGSIPDRFSAQQFSDYHSELNMSSLELGDSALYFCASSTSDREEIFGFHEQYFGPGTRLTVT.

Worth noting for this clonotype: A read error may be the cause here, since a much bigger clone is one base away. V gene TRBV5-5 combines with J gene TRBJ1-6; no clear D gene. Germline assignment: CDR1 SGHKS and CDR2 YYEKEE (reference sequence). The CDR3 totals 14 residues. DNA of the CDR3: TGTGCCAGCAGCTTGTCTCTGAATAATTCACCCCCCCACTTT. It encodes CASSLSLNNSPPHF.

The genes are TRBV7-9 and TRBJ1-1, with a weak D call TRBD1 (6 bases). In germline, CDR1 is SEHNR, CDR2 FQNEAQ (reference sequence). V lost 8 bases and J lost 0, with 13 bases in between. The CDR3 covers 14 residues. The CDR3 DNA sequence: TGTGCCAGCGACCTTGGACAGCTGAACACTGAAGCTTTCTTT. Translating it yields CASDLGQLNTEAFF.

The chain couples TRBV5-1 to TRBJ2-3; D perhaps matches TRBD1 (6 bases). The CDR3 sequence is 16 residues long. In germline, CDR1 is SGHRS, CDR2 YFSETQ. V lost 4 bases to trimming and J lost 3 bases, with 18 bases between them. This chain's CDR3 is CASSGGRGDGTDTQYF. The CDR3, as DNA: TGCGCCAGCAGCGGGGGCCGTGGGGATGGGACAGATACGCAGTATTTT.

The rearrangement links TRBV29-1 to TRBJ2-7, with 12 bases lining up with TRBD2. In germline, CDR1 is SQVTM, CDR2 ANQGSEA. The CDR3 covers 13 residues. Trimming took 6 bases from V and 0 from J; bases not matched to a gene: 0. For the CDR3, the DNA is TGCAGCGTACTAGCGGGAGGCTCCTACGAGCAGTACTTC. Translation: CSVLAGGSYEQYF.

This clonotype was found many times. This chain joins TRBV20-1 and TRBJ2-3; TRBD1 matches at 7 bases. The CDR3 totals 14 residues. The J segment lost 2 bases and the V segment lost 3 bases, leaving 5 bases of the junction unmatched. In germline, CDR1 is DFQATT, CDR2 SNEGSKA (reference sequence). Here the CDR3 reads CSASRQGSTDTQYF. CDR3 coding DNA: TGCAGTGCTAGCCGACAGGGCTCCACAGATACGCAGTATTTT.

The chain joins TRBV12-3 or TRBV12-4 to TRBJ2-2; 11 bases map to TRBD1. The CDR3 has 17 amino acids. The junction had 8 bases not matched to a gene; V was cut back by 1 base and J by 7 bases. This CDR3 is CASSLDVGQGAFGELFF. Written as DNA, the CDR3 is TGTGCCAGCAGTTTAGACGTCGGACAGGGGGCCTTCGGGGAGCTGTTTTTT.

The V call is TRBV19, the J call TRBJ2-3; 8 bases align to TRBD1. After removal of 4 bases from V and 6 bases from J, the junction contained 9 bases not matched to a gene. Germline CDR1 LNHDA, CDR2 SQIVND (reference sequence). CDR3 length: 15 amino acids. The CDR3 DNA reads as TGTGCCAGTAGTAGAGGGACAGGAGCGAGTGATACGCAGTATTTT. Translating it yields CASSRGTGASDTQYF. The full variable domain, with the rest looked up from reference TRBV19 and TRBJ2-3, is DGGITQSPKYLFRKEGQNVTLSCEQNLNHDAMYWYRQDPGQGLRLIYYSQIVNDFQKGDIAEGYSVSREKKESFPLTVTSAQKNPTAFYLCASSRGTGASDTQYFGPGTRLTVL.

The V gene is TRBV29-1, the J gene TRBJ2-5, with 7 bases that match TRBD1. The DNA matches TRBJ2-1 better at its end, which makes the J call doubtful. The CDR3 loop spans 12 amino acids. Germline CDR1 SQVTM, CDR2 ANQGSEA. CDR3: CSDRRGQETQFF. DNA of the CDR3: TGCAGCGATCGTAGGGGGCAAGAGACCCAGTTCTTC.

The chain carries TRBV14 and TRBJ1-4; perhaps TRBD1 as D (6 bases). CDR1 is SGHDN, CDR2 FVKESK, per germline. This CDR3 has 15 amino acids. Trimming stripped 4 bases from V and 8 bases from J, with 17 bases between. CDR3 sequence reads: CASSRRGGSGEKLFF. The CDR3 coding sequence is TGTGCCAGCAGCCGGAGAGGGGGAAGTGGAGAAAAACTGTTTTTT.

This clonotype turned up a few times. This chain links TRBV11-2 with TRBJ2-1; D ambiguous. This CDR3 is 16 amino acids long. Germline CDR1 and CDR2: SGHAT and FQNNGV. V was trimmed by 5 bases and J by 4 bases, leaving 18 bases between them. The CDR3 reads CASSLSGPPLYNEQFF. The CDR3 DNA reads TGTGCCAGCAGCCTTTCCGGACCTCCTCTTTACAATGAGCAGTTCTTC.

This sequence joins TRBV7-2 and TRBJ2-1; no clear D. Near its end, the DNA agrees better with TRBJ2-7, so the J call may be wrong. CDR3 size: 13 residues. CDR1 and CDR2 from the germline V gene are SGHTA and FQGNSA. CDR3 sequence reads: CASSLGLLREQYF. The CDR3 nucleotides are TGTGCCAGCAGCTTAGGCCTCCTCAGGGAGCAGTACTTC.

In this sample, this clonotype turned up a few times. The chain recombines TRBV2 with TRBJ2-3; D may be TRBD2 (6 bases). The V end was cut by 7 bases, the J end by 4 bases, with 9 bases between. Germline V lookup: CDR1 SNHLY, CDR2 FYNNEI. CDR3 length equals 12 residues. DNA for the CDR3: TGTGCCAGCAAATTAGCGGCAGATACGCAGTATTTT. Translation gives CASKLAADTQYF.

This clonotype has more than one count but fewer than ten. The rearrangement links TRBV4-2 to TRBJ2-1; 9 nucleotides match TRBD1. J was trimmed by 6 bases and V by 6 bases; bases with no gene match: 9. The CDR3 is 15 residues long. CDR1 and CDR2 (germline): LGHNA, YNFKEQ. CDR3 in DNA: TGTGCCAGCAGGGAGGGACAGGGAGTGAGCAATGAGCAGTTCTTC. The encoded protein is CASREGQGVSNEQFF.

CDR3 bases: TGTGCCAGCAGTTTATTCGGATCATCTGGGGCCAACGTCCTGACTTTC. Amino acid sequence: CASSLFGSSGANVLTF. The chain carries TRBV28 and TRBJ2-6; D is unclear. V shed 1 base and J shed 1 base, with 8 bases lying between them. Germline CDR1 and CDR2: MDHEN and SYDVKM. CDR3 length: 16 residues.

This clonotype appeared a few times. V and J are TRBV20-1 and TRBJ2-1; a possible D gene is TRBD2 (6 bases). The length of the CDR3 is 14 residues. V was clipped by 0 bases and J by 8 bases, with 14 bases between them. Germline-derived CDR1 and CDR2 are DFQATT and SNEGSKA (reference sequence). This CDR3 is CSARDLRGWYEQFF. The CDR3 DNA is TGCAGTGCTAGAGATCTGCGGGGATGGTATGAGCAGTTCTTC.